The 5 T cell receptor beta chains listed next were all sequenced from one sample in a study of identical twins' blood T cells. Via MiXCR, TCRdb re-called the 5' RACE reads, giving one row per CDR3 protein. Of fewer than 450,000 distinct CDR3 sequences listed, under 30% are singletons. The sequenced sample consisted of PBMCs. These receptors all stem from a woman between 18 and 55 years old in good health.

This clonotype turned up a few times. The chain links TRBV5-1 to TRBJ2-1, with D possibly called TRBD1 or TRBD2 (5 bases each). The V gene's germline CDR1 is SGHRS and CDR2 YFSETQ. Trimming took off 7 bases at V and 1 base at J, with 18 bases between the two ends. There are 16 residues in the CDR3. CDR3 sequence reads: CASDQGLGRSYNEQFF. In nucleotides, the CDR3 is TGCGCCAGCGACCAAGGACTGGGGCGGTCCTACAATGAGCAGTTCTTC. The entire variable domain, with the rest obtained from reference TRBV5-1 and TRBJ2-1, is as follows: KAGVTQTPRYLIKTRGQQVTLSCSPISGHRSVSWYQQTPGQGLQFLFEYFSETQRNKGNFPGRFSGRQFSNSRSEMNVSTLELGDSALYLCASDQGLGRSYNEQFFGPGTRLTVL.

As concerns this clonotype: It may be a read error: a sequence one base away is much more abundant. V and J are TRBV4-2 and TRBJ1-4; D gene unclear. CDR1 and CDR2 from the germline V gene are LGHNA and YNFKEQ. V lost 0 bases, J lost 4 bases, and 12 bases lay in between. There are 16 residues in the CDR3. DNA of the CDR3: TGTGCCAGCAGCCAAGAGCACGACAAGATTAATGAAAAACTGTTTTTT. This gives the protein CASSQEHDKINEKLFF.

V usage is TRBV29-1 and J usage is TRBJ2-1; 8 nucleotides match TRBD1. Germline V gene data show CDR1 as SQVTM and CDR2 as ANQGSEA. With 6 bases clipped from V and 8 bases from J, the junction kept 3 bases outside the gene matches. This CDR3 has 11 residues. The CDR3 protein is CSVQTGDEQFF. In DNA form, the CDR3 reads TGCAGCGTACAGACAGGGGATGAGCAGTTCTTC.

A few counts support this clonotype. The chain links TRBV30 to TRBJ2-5, with D tentatively TRBD2 (5 bases). The CDR3 length is 14 residues. V was cut by 0 bases and J by 2 bases, with 10 bases left in between. The germline V gene encodes CDR1 GTSNPN and CDR2 SVGIG (reference sequence). The CDR3, as DNA: TGTGCCTGGAGTGTTCAAGCGGTTCAAGAGACCCAGTACTTC. It translates to CAWSVQAVQETQYF. The entire variable domain, with the rest obtained from reference TRBV30 and TRBJ2-5, is as follows: SQTIHQWPATLVQPVGSPLSLECTVEGTSNPNLYWYRQAAGRGLQLLFYSVGIGQISSEVPQNLSASRPQDRQFILSSKKLLLSDSGFYLCAWSVQAVQETQYFGPGTRLLVL.

The chain employs TRBV4-3 and TRBJ2-1, with 9 bases lining up with TRBD2. The V gene end was trimmed by 1 base and the J gene end by 7 bases; junction bases not matched to a gene: 5. Germline CDR1 is LGHNA and CDR2 is YSLEER. CDR3 length: 15 residues. CDR3 in amino acids: CASSQGVSGGNEQFF. Here the CDR3 DNA reads TGCGCCAGCAGCCAAGGGGTTAGCGGGGGTAATGAGCAGTTCTTC.